A selection of T cell receptor beta chains follows, all from one sample in a study of CD8+CD57+ T cells in acquired aplastic anemia. TCRdb reprocessed the reads with MiXCR, giving one entry per CDR3 protein. The sample holds hundreds of thousands of distinct CDR3 sequences, around 46% seen once. The sequencing sample was made of sorted CD4+, CD8+, or CD8+CD57+ T cells (not recorded which) from PBMCs. The receptors originated from a human donor with aplastic anemia. Both conserved end residues are part of each CDR3. A D gene is named only where the DNA matches it firmly. Size is omitted from some rows. Given values are once, few, many or a class for expanded clones.

-	TRBV15	TRBJ1-6	-	CATSRGGGGSPLHF	TGTGCCACCAGCAGAGGAGGGGGTGGTTCACCCCTCCACTTT
-	TRBV7-9	TRBJ1-5	-	CASSWGRVNQPQHF	TGTGCCAGCAGCTGGGGCAGGGTCAATCAGCCCCAGCATTTT
-	TRBV7-2	TRBJ1-6	many	CASSNLQGSSSPLHF	TGTGCCAGCAGCAATTTACAGGGTTCTTCCTCACCCCTCCACTTT
-	TRBV20-1	TRBJ2-7	-	CSARSPQSGEWYF	TGCAGTGCTAGGTCCCCTCAATCGGGGGAGTGGTACTTC
-	TRBV11-2	TRBJ1-2	-	CASSLGPGDYGYTF	TGTGCCAGCAGCTTAGGCCCGGGAGACTATGGCTACACCTTC
-	TRBV10-3	TRBJ1-1	-	CAISEGMNTEAFF	TGTGCCATCAGTGAAGGAATGAACACTGAAGCTTTCTTT
-	TRBV30	TRBJ2-3	few	CAWSVAGDSTDTQYF	TGTGCCTGGAGTGTAGCCGGGGATAGCACAGATACGCAGTATTTT
TRBD2	TRBV4-2	TRBJ2-7	many	CASSQDPTSGYEQYF	TGTGCCAGCAGCCAAGACCCCACTAGCGGGTACGAGCAGTACTTC
-	TRBV4-1	TRBJ1-5	-	CASSQEGGHNQPQHF	TGTGCCAGCAGCCAAGAAGGGGGGCATAATCAGCCCCAGCATTTT
-	TRBV6-5	TRBJ2-1	many	CASSYPKSHEQFF	TGTGCCAGCAGTTACCCAAAATCGCATGAGCAGTTCTTC
TRBD1	TRBV9	TRBJ1-1	-	CASSVGPGTGETEAFF	TGTGCCAGCAGCGTAGGTCCCGGGACAGGGGAGACTGAAGCTTTCTTT
-	TRBV2	TRBJ1-6	-	CASRRGQTSSYNSPLHF	TGTGCCAGCAGAAGAGGACAGACGAGCTCCTATAATTCACCCCTCCACTTT
-	TRBV11-1	TRBJ1-6	-	CASSQPTGERNSPLHF	TGTGCCAGCAGCCAACCTACCGGAGAACGTAATTCACCCCTCCACTTT
-	TRBV9	TRBJ2-1	-	CASSLEARGSDEQFF	TGTGCCAGCAGCTTAGAAGCCCGGGGGAGCGATGAGCAGTTCTTC
-	TRBV10-2	TRBJ2-7	many	CASSEFPLAATYEQYF	TGCGCCAGCAGTGAGTTCCCCCTCGCGGCTACCTACGAGCAGTACTTC
-	TRBV25-1	TRBJ2-6	few	CASLWTESSGANVLTF	TGTGCCAGCCTCTGGACAGAGAGCTCTGGGGCCAACGTCCTGACTTTC
-	TRBV7-7	TRBJ1-5	-	CASSLEVGRPQHF	TGTGCCAGCAGCTTAGAGGTCGGGCGGCCCCAGCATTTT
-	TRBV27	TRBJ1-2	few	CASSSTDYGYTF	TGTGCCAGCAGTTCGACAGACTATGGCTACACCTTC
-	TRBV5-1	TRBJ1-1	-	CASSPEGSTEAFF	TGCGCCAGCAGCCCGGAGGGTTCCACTGAAGCTTTCTTT
TRBD2	TRBV4-2	TRBJ2-5	few	CASSHLGTSGEQETQYF	TGTGCCAGCAGCCACCTCGGGACTAGCGGGGAACAAGAGACCCAGTACTTC
TRBD1	TRBV9	TRBJ2-6	-	CASSIGDRGRRNTEAF	TGTGCCAGCAGCATAGGGGACAGGGGGCGCAGGAACACTGAAGCTTTC
-	TRBV11-1	TRBJ1-6	once	CASSSGEHNSPLHF	TGTGCCAGCAGCTCGGGGGAACATAATTCACCCCTCCACTTT
-	TRBV5-1	TRBJ2-5	many	CASRRDRDTGLETQYF	TGCGCCAGCAGACGCGACCGGGACACCGGATTAGAGACCCAGTACTTC
-	TRBV5-1	TRBJ1-3	once	CASSSGDSGNTIYF	TGCGCCAGCAGTTCAGGGGACTCTGGAAACACCATATATTTT
TRBD1	TRBV6-5	TRBJ1-5	-	CASSLGQGHQPQHF	TGTGCCAGCAGTTTAGGACAGGGGCATCAGCCCCAGCATTTT
TRBD1	TRBV25-1	TRBJ1-5	-	CASSYSTGQGSPGSQPQHF	TGTGCCAGCAGTTACTCGACGGGACAGGGTTCCCCCGGGAGCCAGCCCCAGCATTTT
TRBD1	TRBV20-1	TRBJ2-5	-	CSAFKTGGRETQYF	TGCAGTGCTTTCAAGACAGGGGGCCGAGAGACCCAGTACTTC
-	TRBV9	TRBJ1-1	many	CASSLTDTEAFF	TGTGCCAGCAGCCTAACGGACACTGAAGCTTTCTTT
TRBD2	TRBV20-1	TRBJ2-3	many	CSATTSEHTDTQYF	TGCAGTGCGACCACTAGCGAACACACAGATACGCAGTATTTT
-	TRBV6-5	TRBJ2-7	many	CASSYFRGYEQYF	TGTGCCAGCAGTTACTTTAGGGGCTACGAGCAGTACTTC
-	TRBV20-1	TRBJ1-6	-	CSAHVRGALHF	TGCAGTGCACACGTGAGAGGGGCCCTCCACTTT
-	TRBV7-9	TRBJ1-5	many	CASSLRGRQPQHF	TGTGCCAGCAGCTTGCGGGGACGGCAGCCCCAGCATTTT
-	TRBV20-1	TRBJ2-7	many	CSARESSGSPYEQYF	TGCAGTGCTAGAGAGAGTAGCGGATCCCCCTACGAGCAGTACTTC
-	TRBV9	TRBJ2-7	-	CASSVGSPAYEQYF	TGTGCCAGCAGCGTAGGAAGCCCAGCCTACGAGCAGTACTTC
-	TRBV6-2/TRBV6-3	TRBJ2-7	-	CAVSSSYEQYF	TGTGCCGTATCGAGTAGTTACGAGCAGTACTTC
-	TRBV7-8	TRBJ1-5	many	CASSSGTRYAVQPQHF	TGTGCCAGCAGCTCCGGGACTCGGTACGCGGTCCAGCCCCAGCATTTT
-	TRBV9	TRBJ2-3	-	CASSVLAGDTQYF	TGTGCCAGCAGCGTCCTGGCGGGAGATACGCAGTATTTT
TRBD2	TRBV20-1	TRBJ2-7	-	CSAQWGGENYEQYF	TGCAGTGCCCAATGGGGGGGGGAAAATTACGAGCAGTACTTC
TRBD1	TRBV7-8	TRBJ2-7	-	CASSAHGQGAYEQYF	TGTGCCAGCAGCGCCCACGGACAGGGGGCCTACGAGCAGTACTTC
-	TRBV4-1	TRBJ2-1	few	CASSQETAYNEQSF	TGTGCCAGCAGCCAAGAGACAGCATACAATGAGCAGTCCTTC
-	TRBV25-1	TRBJ1-4	-	CASSESGSGEKLFF	TGTGCCAGCAGTGAATCGGGGAGCGGCGAAAAACTGTTTTTT
-	TRBV20-1	TRBJ1-1	many	CSAGGAGLKTEAFF	TGCAGTGCTGGAGGGGCAGGGTTAAAAACTGAAGCTTTCTTT
-	TRBV20-1	TRBJ2-7	-	CSARDDGGEQYF	TGCAGTGCTAGAGATGATGGAGGAGAGCAGTACTTC
-	TRBV9	TRBJ1-1	many	CASMRGREAFF	TGTGCCAGCATGAGGGGCAGAGAAGCTTTCTTT
-	TRBV9	TRBJ1-3	many	CASSSYAGAGNTIYF	TGTGCCAGCAGCTCGTACGCCGGGGCTGGAAACACCATATATTTT
TRBD1	TRBV6-1	TRBJ1-1	-	CASSGETGGVTEAFF	TGTGCCAGCAGTGGAGAGACAGGGGGAGTTACGGAAGCTTTCTTT
-	TRBV14	TRBJ1-1	many	CASSQDHIQRNTEAFF	TGTGCCAGCAGCCAAGATCACATACAGAGGAACACTGAAGCTTTCTTT
TRBD1	TRBV19	TRBJ1-1	many	CASRTGGTEAFF	TGTGCCAGTAGGACAGGGGGCACTGAAGCTTTCTTT
TRBD2	TRBV12-3/TRBV12-4	TRBJ2-5	many	CASSLAERDAYRETQYF	TGTGCCAGCAGTTTAGCGGAGCGGGACGCTTACCGGGAGACCCAGTACTTC
-	TRBV20-1	TRBJ2-1	-	CSARRLPHNEQFF	TGCAGTGCTCGAAGACTACCCCACAATGAGCAGTTCTTC
TRBD2	TRBV30	TRBJ2-7	few	CAWSAGRGYEQYF	TGTGCCTGGAGTGCAGGGAGGGGCTACGAGCAGTACTTC
-	TRBV30	TRBJ1-4	few	CAWRSGVGEKLFF	TGTGCCTGGAGAAGTGGGGTAGGAGAAAAACTGTTTTTT
TRBD2	TRBV28	TRBJ2-7	many	CASSLSGSDYEQYF	TGTGCCAGCAGTTTAAGCGGGAGTGACTACGAGCAGTACTTC
-	TRBV6-2/TRBV6-3	TRBJ1-2	few	CASSYSSATEFYGYTF	TGTGCCAGCAGTTACTCTTCAGCCACCGAGTTCTATGGCTACACCTTC